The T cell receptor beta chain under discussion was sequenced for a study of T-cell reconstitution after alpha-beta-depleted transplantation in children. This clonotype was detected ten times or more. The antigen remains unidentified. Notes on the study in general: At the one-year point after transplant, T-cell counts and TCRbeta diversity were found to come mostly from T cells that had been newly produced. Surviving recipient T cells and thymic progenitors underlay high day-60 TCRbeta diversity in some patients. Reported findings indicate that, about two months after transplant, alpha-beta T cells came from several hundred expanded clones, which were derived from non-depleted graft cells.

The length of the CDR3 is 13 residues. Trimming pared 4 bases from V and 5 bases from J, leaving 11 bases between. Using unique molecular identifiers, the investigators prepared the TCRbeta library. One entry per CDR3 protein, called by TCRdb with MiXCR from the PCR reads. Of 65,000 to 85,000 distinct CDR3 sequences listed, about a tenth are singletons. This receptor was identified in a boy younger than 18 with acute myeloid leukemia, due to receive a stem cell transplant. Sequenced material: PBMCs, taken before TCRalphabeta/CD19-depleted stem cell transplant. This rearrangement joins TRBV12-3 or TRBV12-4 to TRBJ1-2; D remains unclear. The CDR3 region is CASSYVLEYGYTF. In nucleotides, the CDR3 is TGTGCCAGCAGTTACGTATTGGAGTATGGCTACACCTTC.